This TCR beta chain emerged from a study of T cell repertoires in cytomegalovirus infection. Study-level information: It was the public TCR beta signatures that indicated both CMV infection and matching HLA type.

About this clonotype: Its target is unknown.

Study results and caveats: Carriers of CMV and the relevant HLA type were discriminated by public TCR beta frequency.

This CDR3 contains 17 residues. Losses at the gene ends were 5 bases for V and 10 bases for J; bases not matched to a gene: 15. Germline assignment: CDR1 DFQATT and CDR2 SNEGSKA (reference sequence). TCRdb re-called the reads through MiXCR, storing one row per CDR3 protein. The sample records fewer than 250,000 distinct CDR3 sequences, 9% to 15% being singletons. The chain uses TRBV20-1 and TRBJ2-1; 15 bases align to TRBD2. Sequenced: PBMCs. The source of this sequence is a human donor in good health (CMV status not recorded). Some clones in this sample may be carry-over from other donors' samples. The CDR3 reads CSAVNLGLAGGLREQFF. In nucleotides, the CDR3 is TGCAGTGCTGTTAATCTCGGACTAGCGGGAGGGCTACGGGAGCAGTTCTTC.